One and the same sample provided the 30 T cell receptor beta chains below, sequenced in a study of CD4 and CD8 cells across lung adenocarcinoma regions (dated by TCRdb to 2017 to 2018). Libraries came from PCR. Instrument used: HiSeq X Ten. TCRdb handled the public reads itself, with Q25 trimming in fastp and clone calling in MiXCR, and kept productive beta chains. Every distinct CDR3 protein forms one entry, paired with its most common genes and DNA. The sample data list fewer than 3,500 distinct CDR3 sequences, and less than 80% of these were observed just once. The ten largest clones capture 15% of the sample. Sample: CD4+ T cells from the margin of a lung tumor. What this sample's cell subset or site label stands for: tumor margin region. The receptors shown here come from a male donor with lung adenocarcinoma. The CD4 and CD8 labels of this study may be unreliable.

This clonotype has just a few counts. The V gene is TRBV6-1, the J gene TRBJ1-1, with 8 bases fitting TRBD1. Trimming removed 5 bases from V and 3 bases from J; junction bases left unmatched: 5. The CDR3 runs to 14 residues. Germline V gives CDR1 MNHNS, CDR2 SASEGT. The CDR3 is CASSQDRGDTEAFF. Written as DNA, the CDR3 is TGTGCCAGCAGTCAAGACAGGGGCGACACTGAAGCTTTCTTT.

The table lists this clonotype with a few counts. The CDR3 reads CASSFGSSGNTDTQYF. The CDR3 DNA is TGTGCCAGCAGTTTTGGAAGTAGCGGCAACACAGATACGCAGTATTTT. This chain links TRBV12-3 or TRBV12-4 with TRBJ2-3, with TRBD2 as a possible D gene (6 bases). The CDR3 is 16 amino acids. Trimming removed 3 bases from V and 2 bases from J, with 15 bases in between.

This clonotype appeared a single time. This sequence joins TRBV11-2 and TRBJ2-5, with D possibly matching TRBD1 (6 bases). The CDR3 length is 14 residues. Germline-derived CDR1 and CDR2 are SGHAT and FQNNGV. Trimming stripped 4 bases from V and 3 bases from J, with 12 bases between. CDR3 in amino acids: CASSSRPGEETQYF. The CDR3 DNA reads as TGTGCCAGCAGCTCCCGGCCAGGGGAAGAGACCCAGTACTTC.

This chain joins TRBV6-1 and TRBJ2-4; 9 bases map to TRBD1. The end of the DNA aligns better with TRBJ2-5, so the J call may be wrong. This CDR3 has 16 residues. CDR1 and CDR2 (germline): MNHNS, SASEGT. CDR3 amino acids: CASSGIYTGGGETQYF. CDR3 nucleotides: TGTGCCAGCAGTGGAATATATACAGGGGGCGGAGAGACCCAGTACTTC.

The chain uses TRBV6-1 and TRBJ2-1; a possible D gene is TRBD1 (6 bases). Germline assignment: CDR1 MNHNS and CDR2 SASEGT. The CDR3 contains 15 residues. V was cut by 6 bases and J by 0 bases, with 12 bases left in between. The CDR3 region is CASREDRDSYNEQFF. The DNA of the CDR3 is TGTGCCAGCAGGGAGGACAGAGACTCCTACAATGAGCAGTTCTTC.

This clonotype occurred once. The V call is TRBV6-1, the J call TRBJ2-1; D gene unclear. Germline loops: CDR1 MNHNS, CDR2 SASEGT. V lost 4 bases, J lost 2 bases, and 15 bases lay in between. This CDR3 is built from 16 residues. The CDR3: CASSANGLTAYNEQFF. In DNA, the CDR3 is TGTGCCAGCAGTGCTAATGGGCTGACCGCCTACAATGAGCAGTTCTTC.

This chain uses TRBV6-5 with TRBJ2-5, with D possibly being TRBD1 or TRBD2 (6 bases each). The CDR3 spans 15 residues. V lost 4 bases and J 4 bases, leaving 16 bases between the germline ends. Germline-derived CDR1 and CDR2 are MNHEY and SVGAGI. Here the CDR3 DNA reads TGTGCCAGCAGTTTGCGAGGGGGGTTGGTAGAGACCCAGTACTTC. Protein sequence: CASSLRGGLVETQYF.

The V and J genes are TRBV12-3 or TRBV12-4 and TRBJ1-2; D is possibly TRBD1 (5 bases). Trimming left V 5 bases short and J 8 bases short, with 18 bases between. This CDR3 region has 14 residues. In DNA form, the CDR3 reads TGTGCCAGCAGTCCCCGGGGGGGATCGCGGGGCTACACCTTC. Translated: CASSPRGGSRGYTF.

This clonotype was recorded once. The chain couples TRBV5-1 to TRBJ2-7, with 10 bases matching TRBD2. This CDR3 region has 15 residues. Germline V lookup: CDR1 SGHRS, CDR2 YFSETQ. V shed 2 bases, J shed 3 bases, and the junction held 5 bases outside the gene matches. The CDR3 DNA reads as TGCGCCAGCAGCTTAGCGGGAGGGCTATTCTACGAGCAGTACTTC. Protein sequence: CASSLAGGLFYEQYF.

CDR3 bases: TGTGCCAGCAGTCGGACAGGGAGGGACCAGCCCCAGCATTTT. This sequence encodes CASSRTGRDQPQHF. The chain links TRBV6-1 to TRBJ1-5, with 8 positions matching TRBD1. V shed 5 bases, J shed 7 bases, and the junction held 7 bases outside the gene matches. Per germline, CDR1 MNHNS and CDR2 SASEGT. The CDR3 runs 14 residues.

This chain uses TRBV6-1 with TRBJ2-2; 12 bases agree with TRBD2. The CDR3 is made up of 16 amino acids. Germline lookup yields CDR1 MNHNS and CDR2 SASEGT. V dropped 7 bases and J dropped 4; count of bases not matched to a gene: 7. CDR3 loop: CASTSSGRASTGELFF. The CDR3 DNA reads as TGTGCCAGCACCTCTAGCGGGAGGGCGAGCACCGGGGAGCTGTTTTTT.

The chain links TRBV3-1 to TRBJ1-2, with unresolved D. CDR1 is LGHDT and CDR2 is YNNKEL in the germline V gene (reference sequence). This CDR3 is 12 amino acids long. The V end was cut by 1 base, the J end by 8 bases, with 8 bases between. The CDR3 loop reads CASSQGERGYTF. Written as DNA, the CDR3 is TGTGCCAGCAGCCAAGGAGAAAGAGGCTACACCTTC.

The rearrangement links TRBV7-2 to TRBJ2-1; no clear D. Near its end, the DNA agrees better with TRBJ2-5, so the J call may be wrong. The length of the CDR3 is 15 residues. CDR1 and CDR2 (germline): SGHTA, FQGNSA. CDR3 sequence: CASSLGATIQETQYF. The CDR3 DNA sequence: TGTGCCAGCAGCTTAGGAGCTACTATACAAGAGACCCAGTACTTC.

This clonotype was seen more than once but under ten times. The CDR3 DNA is TGTGCCAGCAGGTCGGACAGGGGGAACACTGAAGCTTTCTTT. It yields the protein CASRSDRGNTEAFF. This rearrangement joins TRBV12-3 or TRBV12-4 to TRBJ1-1; 9 bases match TRBD1. Trimming cost V 6 bases and J 1 base; bases outside gene matches: 3. This CDR3 has 14 residues.

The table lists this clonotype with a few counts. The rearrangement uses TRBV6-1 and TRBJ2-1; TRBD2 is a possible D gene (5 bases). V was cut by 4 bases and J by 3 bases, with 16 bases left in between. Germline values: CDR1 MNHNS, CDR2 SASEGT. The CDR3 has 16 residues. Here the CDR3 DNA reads TGTGCCAGCAGTGTGTCCGGGATCTCCTACTACAATGAGCAGTTCTTC. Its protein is CASSVSGISYYNEQFF.

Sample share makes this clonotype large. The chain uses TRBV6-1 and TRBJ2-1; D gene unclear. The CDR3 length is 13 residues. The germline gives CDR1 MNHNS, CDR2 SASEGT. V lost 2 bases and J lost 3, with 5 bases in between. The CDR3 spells CASSERDYNEQFF. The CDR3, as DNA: TGTGCCAGCAGTGAACGAGACTACAATGAGCAGTTCTTC.

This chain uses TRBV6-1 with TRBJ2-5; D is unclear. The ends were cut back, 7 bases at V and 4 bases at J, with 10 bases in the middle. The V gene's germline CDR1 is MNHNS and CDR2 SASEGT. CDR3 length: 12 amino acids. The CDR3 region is CASTPSGETQYF. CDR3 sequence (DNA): TGTGCCAGCACCCCCAGTGGAGAGACCCAGTACTTC.

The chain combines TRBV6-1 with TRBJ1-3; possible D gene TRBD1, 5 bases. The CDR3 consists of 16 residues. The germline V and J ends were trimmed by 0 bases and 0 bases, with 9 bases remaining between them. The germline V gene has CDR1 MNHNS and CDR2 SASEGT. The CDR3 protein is CASSEASGRSGNTIYF. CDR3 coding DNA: TGTGCCAGCAGTGAAGCGTCGGGACGCTCTGGAAACACCATATATTTT.

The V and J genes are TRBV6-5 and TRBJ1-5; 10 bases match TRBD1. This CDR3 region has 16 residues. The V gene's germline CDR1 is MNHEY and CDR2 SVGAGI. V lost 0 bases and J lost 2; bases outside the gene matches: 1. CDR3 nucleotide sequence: TGTGCCAGCAGTTACTCTGGGACAGGGGGCAATCAGCCCCAGCATTTT. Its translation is CASSYSGTGGNQPQHF.

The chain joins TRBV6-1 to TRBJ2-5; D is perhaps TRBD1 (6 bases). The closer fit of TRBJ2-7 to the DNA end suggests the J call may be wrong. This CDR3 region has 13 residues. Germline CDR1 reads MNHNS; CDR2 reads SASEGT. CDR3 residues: CASSVGQIYEQYF. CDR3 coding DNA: TGTGCCAGCAGTGTAGGACAGATCTACGAGCAGTACTTC.

This CDR3 is CASSHGTGNQPQHF. DNA of the CDR3: TGCGCCAGCAGCCACGGGACAGGGAATCAGCCCCAGCATTTT. The chain couples TRBV4-1 to TRBJ1-5, with 9 positions matching TRBD1. Per the germline V gene, CDR1 is MGHRA and CDR2 is YSYEKL. Losses at the gene ends were 3 bases for V and 4 bases for J; bases not matched to a gene: 1. This CDR3 has 14 amino acids.

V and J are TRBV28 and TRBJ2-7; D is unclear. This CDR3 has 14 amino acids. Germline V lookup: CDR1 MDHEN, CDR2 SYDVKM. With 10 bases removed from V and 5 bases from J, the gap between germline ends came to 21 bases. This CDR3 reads CATSGPNIPDEQYF. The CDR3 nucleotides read TGTGCCACCTCGGGCCCTAATATACCTGACGAGCAGTACTTC.

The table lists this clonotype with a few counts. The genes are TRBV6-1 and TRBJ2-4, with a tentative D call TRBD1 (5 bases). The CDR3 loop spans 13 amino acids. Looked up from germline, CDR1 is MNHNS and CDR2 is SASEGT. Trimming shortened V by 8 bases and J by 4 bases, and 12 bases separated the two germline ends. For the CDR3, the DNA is TGTGCCAGCGCAACGACAGATAAAAACATTCAGTACTTC. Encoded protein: CASATTDKNIQYF.

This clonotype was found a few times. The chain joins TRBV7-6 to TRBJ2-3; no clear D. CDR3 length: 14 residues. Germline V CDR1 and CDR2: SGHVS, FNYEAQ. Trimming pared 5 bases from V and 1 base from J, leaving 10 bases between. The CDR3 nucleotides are TGTGCCAGCAGCCGCGGCGTGGGCACAGATACGCAGTATTTT. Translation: CASSRGVGTDTQYF. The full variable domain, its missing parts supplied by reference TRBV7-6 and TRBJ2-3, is GAGVSQSPRYKVTKRGQDVALRCDPISGHVSLYWYRQALGQGPEFLTYFNYEAQQDKSGLPNDRFSAERPEGSISTLTIQRTEQRDSAMYRCASSRGVGTDTQYFGPGTRLTVL.

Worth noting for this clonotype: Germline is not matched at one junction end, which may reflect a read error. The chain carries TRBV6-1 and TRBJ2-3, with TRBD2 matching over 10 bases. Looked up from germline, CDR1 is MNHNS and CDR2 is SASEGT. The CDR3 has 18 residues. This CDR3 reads CASSEGSSGRPNPDTQYF. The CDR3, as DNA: TGTGCCAGCAGTGAAGGGAGTAGCGGGAGGCCAAATCCAGATACGCAGTACTTT.

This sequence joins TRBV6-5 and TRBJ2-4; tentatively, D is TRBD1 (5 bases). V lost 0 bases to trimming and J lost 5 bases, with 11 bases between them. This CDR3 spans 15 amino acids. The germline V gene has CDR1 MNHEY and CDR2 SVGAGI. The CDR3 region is CASSYSRQGQNIQYF. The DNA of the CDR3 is TGTGCCAGCAGTTACTCGAGGCAGGGTCAAAACATTCAGTACTTC.

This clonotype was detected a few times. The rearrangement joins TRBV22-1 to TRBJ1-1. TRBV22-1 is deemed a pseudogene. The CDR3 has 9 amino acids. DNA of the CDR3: TGTCCTGGGATCGGAAGAGCACACTTT. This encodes CPGIGRAHF.

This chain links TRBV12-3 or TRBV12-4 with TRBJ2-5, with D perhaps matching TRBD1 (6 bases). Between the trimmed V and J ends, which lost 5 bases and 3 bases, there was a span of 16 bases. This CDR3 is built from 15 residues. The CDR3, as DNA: TGTGCCAGCAGTCCGTTCGGGACACCTGAAGAGACCCAGTACTTC. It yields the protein CASSPFGTPEETQYF.

The CDR3 here is CASSSSTGYGYTF. CDR3 DNA: TGTGCCAGCAGTTCAAGTACAGGATATGGCTACACCTTC. The V and J genes are TRBV12-3 or TRBV12-4 and TRBJ1-2; D perhaps matches TRBD1 (5 bases). With 4 bases removed from V and 5 bases from J, the gap between germline ends came to 11 bases. The CDR3 is made up of 13 amino acids.

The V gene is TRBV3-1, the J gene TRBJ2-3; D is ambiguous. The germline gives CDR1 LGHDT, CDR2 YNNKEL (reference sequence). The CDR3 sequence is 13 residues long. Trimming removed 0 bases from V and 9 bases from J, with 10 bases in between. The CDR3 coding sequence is TGTGCCAGCAGCCAAGAGGGTGGCAGGACGCAGTATTTT. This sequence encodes CASSQEGGRTQYF.